Listed below are T cell receptor beta chains from one sample, sequenced in a study of Graves' ophthalmopathy and Graves' hyperthyroidism. TCRdb recomputed calls from the multiplex PCR reads with MiXCR, one row per CDR3 protein. The table includes about 500,000 distinct CDR3 sequences, roughly 40% detected once. Sequencing used peripheral blood or thyroid tissue (not recorded which). The source of these receptors is an adult man with Graves' hyperthyroidism. Each CDR3 is given with its conserved first and last residue. D genes are given only for firm matches. Only some rows state a clone size, as once, few, many or a class for expanded clones.

clone size	V gene	D gene	J gene	CDR3 DNA	CDR3 protein
many	TRBV7-2	TRBD2	TRBJ2-2	TGTGCCAGCAGCTTACTAGCGGAGGCCGGGGAGCTGTTTTTT	CASSLLAEAGELFF
once	TRBV9	TRBD1	TRBJ1-1	TGTGCCAGCAGCGTTGAAGATCCGGGACAGAGCACTGAAGCTTTCTTT	CASSVEDPGQSTEAFF
.	TRBV27	TRBD1	TRBJ1-1	TGTGCCAGCAGTTCCGGGACAGGCTTTCGAGCTTTCTTT	CASSSGTGFRAFF
many	TRBV7-6	TRBD1	TRBJ2-7	TGTGCCAGCAGCTTAGGCCGGGACAGGGGCTCCTACGAGCAGTACTTC	CASSLGRDRGSYEQYF
.	TRBV4-3	.	TRBJ1-1	TGCGCCAGCAGCCGTAGGGAGGGGGTGAACACTGAAGCTTTCTTT	CASSRREGVNTEAFF
.	TRBV2	TRBD1	TRBJ1-4	TGTGCCAGCAGGCAGGGGGATATTAATGAAAAACTGTTTTTT	CASRQGDINEKLFF
many	TRBV29-1	.	TRBJ1-1	TGCAGCGTTGGGCGTGGGGGATTGGCTGAAGCTTTCTTT	CSVGRGGLAEAFF
many	TRBV28	.	TRBJ2-7	TGTGCCAGCAGTTACAATCGGCACGAGCAGTACTTC	CASSYNRHEQYF
many	TRBV7-8	.	TRBJ1-3	TGTGCCAGCAGCACCGGATACGGGAACACCATATATTTT	CASSTGYGNTIYF
many	TRBV7-9	TRBD1	TRBJ2-7	TGTGCCAGCAGCTTACAGGGGGAGCGCAACGAGCAGTACTTC	CASSLQGERNEQYF
many	TRBV29-1	TRBD1	TRBJ1-5	TGCAGCGCCACGACAGGGATAAGTCAGCCCCAGCATTTT	CSATTGISQPQHF
many	TRBV12-3/TRBV12-4	.	TRBJ1-1	TGTGCCAGCAGTTTAAACAGCCCTGAAGCTTTCTTT	CASSLNSPEAFF
.	TRBV15	.	TRBJ2-5	TGTGCCACCAGCAGAGACAAGGGAGAGACCCAGTACTTC	CATSRDKGETQYF
.	TRBV29-1	TRBD1	TRBJ1-1	TGCAGTGGGACAGGGCTAGGGATGAACACTGAAGCTTTCTTT	CSGTGLGMNTEAFF
many	TRBV6-5	TRBD2	TRBJ2-5	TGTGCCAGCAGGAGGACTAGCGGGACGGGTAATAAAGAGACCCAGTACTTC	CASRRTSGTGNKETQYF
.	TRBV29-1	TRBD1	TRBJ1-2	TGCAGCAGTCACTACAGGGGGGGCACCTTC	CSSHYRGGTF
.	TRBV20-1	.	TRBJ1-1	TGCAGTGCTAGCCTTACTAGCACTGAAGCTTTCTTT	CSASLTSTEAFF
many	TRBV2	.	TRBJ2-7	TGTGCCAGCAGTGTTGGTTCGGCCTACGAGCAGTACTTC	CASSVGSAYEQYF
many	TRBV9	.	TRBJ1-6	TGTGCCAGCAGCGCCACACTACAGAGTCTTAATTCACCCCTCCACTTT	CASSATLQSLNSPLHF
.	TRBV25-1	.	TRBJ2-7	TGTGCCAGCAGTGCTTCTCCAGGGGGGTACGAGCAGTACTTC	CASSASPGGYEQYF
many	TRBV4-1	.	TRBJ2-7	TGCGCCAGCAGCCCCTCCGCAGCGCTCCACTACGAGCAGTACTTC	CASSPSAALHYEQYF
.	TRBV29-1	TRBD1	TRBJ1-1	TGCAGCGTTGGAGACGACAGGGGCCGAAACACTGAAGCTTTCTTT	CSVGDDRGRNTEAFF
many	TRBV5-8	.	TRBJ1-2	TGTGCCAGCAGCTCCCTCATCCGAGACGGCTACTCCTATGGCTACACCTTC	CASSSLIRDGYSYGYTF
many	TRBV7-9	.	TRBJ2-5	TGTGCCAGCAGCTTAGCGGGGTCCCCGGAGACCCAGTACTTC	CASSLAGSPETQYF